This T cell receptor (beta chain) comes out of a study of blood T cell repertoires in COVID-19. Study-level information: Acute and convalescent COVID-19 specimens originated in the United States, Italy and Spain. T cells, B-cell-depleted T cells, or PBMCs supplied cDNA or gDNA.

The germline V gene encodes CDR1 SQVTM and CDR2 ANQGSEA. V lost 7 bases, J lost 3 bases, and 10 bases lay in between. This CDR3 is 11 amino acids long. In the original processing: For nucleated cells, counts were estimated from reference gene primer amplification. The method was immunoSEQ multiplex PCR; TCRdb's version includes in-frame clones alone and lacks a portion of them. V, J and clone size were drawn from that table, and D and trimming were deduced from the DNA. Of more than 200,000 clones in the sample, roughly 86% were seen once. This clone was counted once. This clonotype was obtained from a woman aged 60-75 years with acute or convalescent COVID-19. The sample comprised peripheral blood. J is TRBJ2-7 and V is TRBV29-1, with D unresolved. The CDR3 protein is CSGLGDYEQYF. The DNA of the CDR3 is TGCAGCGGTCTCGGTGACTACGAGCAGTACTTC.